The 30 T cell receptor beta chains below all came from one sample that was sequenced in a study of cytomegalovirus exposure and HLA in healthy donors. 13 Jbeta primers and 60 Vbeta primers were used for the PCR. Some clones are missing from TCRdb's copy, which holds only in-frame ones; the method was immunoSEQ multiplex PCR. The repertoire holds some 110,000 clones, 75% seen once, with 2% to 3% in the top ten. Material for sequencing was PBMCs. These receptors came from a man aged 35 to 55 in good health and CMV-seronegative.

J is TRBJ2-3 and V is TRBV2; 8 bases are a match to TRBD2. Germline V lookup: CDR1 SNHLY, CDR2 FYNNEI. V lost 4 bases and J lost 6; bases outside the gene matches: 9. The CDR3 runs to 15 residues. CDR3 sequence reads: CASSAIGGASDTQYF. CDR3 sequence (DNA): TGTGCCAGCAGTGCCATCGGGGGGGCATCTGATACGCAGTATTTT. Together with reference TRBV2 and TRBJ2-3, the CDR3 gives the full variable domain: EPEVTQTPSHQVTQMGQEVILRCVPISNHLYFYWYRQILGQKVEFLVSFYNNEISEKSEIFDDQFSVERPDGSNFTLKIRSTKLEDSAMYFCASSAIGGASDTQYFGPGTRLTVL.

The V call is TRBV6-4, the J call TRBJ2-5; D unclear. The germline V gene encodes CDR1 MRHNA and CDR2 SNTAGT. The CDR3 spans 13 residues. V lost 8 bases and J lost 1, with 11 bases in between. The CDR3 region is CASSRNIQETQYF. CDR3 in DNA: TGTGCCAGCTCCCGTAATATCCAAGAGACCCAGTACTTC.

This clone appeared a few times. This chain connects TRBV28 to TRBJ2-5; D ambiguous. V lost 2 bases, J lost 4 bases, and 14 bases lay in between. CDR1 is MDHEN, CDR2 SYDVKM, per germline. There are 15 residues in the CDR3. The CDR3 DNA is TGTGCCAGCAGTTTACCTTATGGTTACGGAGAGACCCAGTACTTC. This codes for CASSLPYGYGETQYF. The entire variable domain, with the rest obtained from reference TRBV28 and TRBJ2-5, is as follows: DVKVTQSSRYLVKRTGEKVFLECVQDMDHENMFWYRQDPGLGLRLIYFSYDVKMKEKGDIPEGYSVSREKKERFSLILESASTNQTSMYLCASSLPYGYGETQYFGPGTRLLVL.

The table lists this clone with a few counts. V is TRBV5-1 and J is TRBJ1-6, with 7 bases lining up with TRBD1. This CDR3 is built from 15 residues. In germline, CDR1 is SGHRS, CDR2 YFSETQ. Germline trimming cut 4 bases from V and 7 bases from J; bases unmatched to any gene: 8. Written as DNA, the CDR3 is TGCGCCAGCAGCCGCTCCGGGACAGAGAATTCACCCCTCCACTTT. This encodes CASSRSGTENSPLHF.

The gene calls are TRBV6-6 and TRBJ1-2; the D is unclear. There are 15 residues in the CDR3. V was trimmed by 0 bases and J by 8 bases, leaving 16 bases between them. Germline-derived CDR1 and CDR2 are MNHNY and SVGAGI (reference sequence). Written as DNA, the CDR3 is TGTGCCAGCAGTTACTCGACGCAGACATTTGAGGGCTACACCTTC. This gives the protein CASSYSTQTFEGYTF.

With regard to this clone: Other DNA variants within this sample encode the same CDR3. The chain couples TRBV7-9 to TRBJ1-1; D gene ambiguous. The V gene lost 0 bases and the J gene lost 5 bases, with 10 bases spanning the gap. Germline CDR1 reads SEHNR; CDR2 reads FQNEAQ (reference sequence). CDR3 length: 14 residues. The CDR3 loop reads CASSLASTGTEAFF. The CDR3 coding sequence is TGTGCCAGCAGCTTAGCGTCGACGGGAACTGAAGCTTTCTTT.

V is TRBV13 and J is TRBJ2-7, with D perhaps matching TRBD2 (6 bases). The CDR3 sequence is 16 residues long. V lost 5 bases and J 3 bases, leaving 20 bases between the germline ends. Germline CDR1 PRHDT, CDR2 FYEKMQ (reference sequence). The CDR3 bases are TGTGCCAGCAGCCTTCGCGGGAATGGACACAGCTACGAGCAGTACTTC. This gives the protein CASSLRGNGHSYEQYF.

The rearrangement uses TRBV5-1 and TRBJ1-4; 8 bases are a match to TRBD1. The CDR3 has 15 residues. J lost 1 base, V lost 4 bases, and 3 bases had no gene match. Germline-derived CDR1 and CDR2 are SGHRS and YFSETQ. The CDR3 region is CASSLGQGTNEKLFF. For the CDR3, the DNA is TGCGCCAGCAGCCTAGGACAGGGAACTAATGAAAAACTGTTTTTT.

V and J are TRBV11-2 and TRBJ1-2, with 10 bases that match TRBD1. Germline assignment: CDR1 SGHAT and CDR2 FQNNGV. V lost 5 bases and J lost 5; bases outside the gene matches: 5. The CDR3 sequence is 14 residues long. The CDR3 spells CASSPGQGFYGYTF. The CDR3 nucleotides read TGTGCCAGCAGCCCGGGACAGGGGTTTTATGGCTACACCTTC. The complete variable domain, with remaining parts taken from reference TRBV11-2 and TRBJ1-2, reads EAGVAQSPRYKIIEKRQSVAFWCNPISGHATLYWYQQILGQGPKLLIQFQNNGVVDDSQLPKDRFSAERLKGVDSTLKIQPAKLEDSAVYLCASSPGQGFYGYTFGSGTRLTVV.

This clone was seen once. The chain uses TRBV29-1 and TRBJ2-3; D might be TRBD2 (6 bases). Per the germline V gene, CDR1 is SQVTM and CDR2 is ANQGSEA. The CDR3 is made up of 13 amino acids. Trimming left V 4 bases short and J 5 bases short, with 13 bases between. In nucleotides, the CDR3 is TGCAGCGTTGTATCGCAGGGAGGAGATACGCAGTATTTT. It specifies CSVVSQGGDTQYF.

On this clone: Different DNA sequences within this sample yield the same CDR3. V and J are TRBV4-2 and TRBJ2-3; 11 bases are a match to TRBD2. Per the germline V gene, CDR1 is LGHNA and CDR2 is YNFKEQ. The CDR3 totals 16 residues. V shed 0 bases, J shed 1 base, and the junction held 0 bases outside the gene matches. The CDR3 bases are TGTGCCAGCAGCCAAGAACTAGCGGGGGGCACAGATACGCAGTATTTT. As protein: CASSQELAGGTDTQYF.

This clone was counted a single time. This chain links TRBV7-8 with TRBJ1-4; D is unresolved. Trimming cost V 2 bases and J 6 bases, with 4 bases left between them. Germline-derived CDR1 and CDR2 are SGHVS and FQNEAQ. This CDR3 spans 12 amino acids. CDR3 in DNA: TGTGCCAGCAGCTTACAGGATGAAAAACTGTTTTTT. Protein: CASSLQDEKLFF.

V is TRBV9 and J is TRBJ1-6, with 8 bases fitting TRBD1. With V trimmed by 0 bases and J by 7 bases, 6 bases remained unmatched. Germline assignment: CDR1 SGDLS and CDR2 YYNGEE. The CDR3 sequence is 16 residues long. Written as DNA, the CDR3 is TGTGCCAGCAGCGTAGGCGCAGGGGGCAGCAATTCACCCCTCCACTTT. This sequence encodes CASSVGAGGSNSPLHF. Full variable domain (remainder filled in from reference TRBV9 and TRBJ1-6): DSGVTQTPKHLITATGQRVTLRCSPRSGDLSVYWYQQSLDQGLQFLIQYYNGEERAKGNILERFSAQQFPDLHSELNLSSLELGDSALYFCASSVGAGGSNSPLHFGNGTRLTVT.

This clone was counted a few times. The chain recombines TRBV7-3 with TRBJ2-5; 7 bases align to TRBD1. Per the germline V gene, CDR1 is SGHTA and CDR2 is FQGTGA. The CDR3 is made up of 15 amino acids. The trim removed 2 bases at V and 1 base at J, leaving 4 bases unmatched. The CDR3, as DNA: TGTGCCAGCAGCTTATATCCAGGGGGCCAAGAGACCCAGTACTTC. Translated: CASSLYPGGQETQYF.

The rearrangement uses TRBV7-8 and TRBJ1-1; D call uncertain. This CDR3 spans 17 amino acids. Trimming removed 1 base at V and 5 bases at J, with 20 bases between. Germline CDR1 SGHVS, CDR2 FQNEAQ. CDR3 nucleotides: TGTGCCAGCAGCTTAGATGCAGGCCCGGGGATAAGGACTGAAGCTTTCTTT. Protein: CASSLDAGPGIRTEAFF.

The chain has TRBV5-1 and TRBJ2-7, with D possibly TRBD1 on 5 matching bases. The ends were cut back, 0 bases at V and 2 bases at J, with 12 bases in the middle. This CDR3 region has 15 residues. Germline CDR1 is SGHRS and CDR2 is YFSETQ. CDR3 coding DNA: TGCGCCAGCAGCTTGGAGACAGCTATGCCCTACGAGCAGTACTTC. It translates to CASSLETAMPYEQYF.

The chain joins TRBV2 to TRBJ2-1; the match to TRBD2 covers 9 bases. Trimming cost V 1 base and J 4 bases; bases outside gene matches: 5. Germline assignment: CDR1 SNHLY and CDR2 FYNNEI. There are 16 residues in the CDR3. CDR3: CASSEGAGGPYNEQFF. CDR3 nucleotide sequence: TGTGCCAGCAGTGAAGGGGCGGGGGGGCCGTACAATGAGCAGTTCTTC.

The table lists this clone with a few counts. V and J are TRBV10-3 and TRBJ2-3; 9 bases are shared with TRBD2. CDR3 length equals 18 residues. CDR1 and CDR2 from the germline V gene are ENHRY and SYGVKD. The V gene end was trimmed by 3 bases and the J gene end by 2 bases; junction bases not matched to a gene: 12. The CDR3 is CAISDPSGVYTITDTQYF. CDR3 in DNA: TGTGCCATCAGTGATCCTAGCGGGGTTTATACAATCACAGATACGCAGTATTTT.

V and J are TRBV7-2 and TRBJ1-4; 7 bases fit TRBD1. Germline trimming cut 5 bases from V and 4 bases from J; bases unmatched to any gene: 4. CDR1 SGHTA and CDR2 FQGNSA come from the germline V gene. This CDR3 contains 14 residues. This CDR3 reads CASSPGQSNEKLFF. The CDR3, as DNA: TGTGCCAGCAGCCCGGGACAGAGTAATGAAAAACTGTTTTTT. Together with reference TRBV7-2 and TRBJ1-4, the CDR3 gives the full variable domain: GAGVSQSPSNKVTEKGKDVELRCDPISGHTALYWYRQSLGQGLEFLIYFQGNSAPDKSGLPSDRFSAERTGGSVSTLTIQRTQQEDSAVYLCASSPGQSNEKLFFGSGTQLSVL.

The gene calls are TRBV13 and TRBJ1-3; a possible D gene is TRBD1 (6 bases). In germline, CDR1 is PRHDT, CDR2 FYEKMQ (reference sequence). The CDR3 contains 14 residues. V was cut by 6 bases and J by 4 bases, with 13 bases left in between. The CDR3 DNA sequence: TGTGCCAGCAGTTACAGGGTAGGCGGAAACACCATATATTTT. Residues: CASSYRVGGNTIYF.

V gene TRBV2 combines with J gene TRBJ2-7, with 7 bases identical to TRBD2. This CDR3 has 14 residues. Trimming removed 6 bases from V and 3 bases from J; junction bases left unmatched: 8. Per the germline V gene, CDR1 is SNHLY and CDR2 is FYNNEI. The CDR3 protein is CASSPGAGLYEQYF. CDR3 coding DNA: TGTGCCAGCAGCCCTGGAGCGGGGCTCTACGAGCAGTACTTC.

The V gene is TRBV7-8, the J gene TRBJ1-5; no definite D call. Per germline, CDR1 SGHVS and CDR2 FQNEAQ. Trimming took off 5 bases at V and 2 bases at J, with 10 bases between the two ends. The CDR3 spans 14 residues. The DNA for the CDR3 is TGTGCCAGCAGCCCGAGGGCCGGCAATCAGCCCCAGCATTTT. It encodes CASSPRAGNQPQHF. Supplemented by reference TRBV7-8 and TRBJ1-5, the full variable domain reads GAGVSQSPRYKVAKRGQDVALRCDPISGHVSLFWYQQALGQGPEFLTYFQNEAQLDKSGLPSDRFFAERPEGSVSTLKIQRTQQEDSAVYLCASSPRAGNQPQHFGDGTRLSIL.

The table lists this clone with a few counts. The chain uses TRBV7-9 and TRBJ1-6, with TRBD1 as a possible D gene (5 bases). The V gene's germline CDR1 is SEHNR and CDR2 FQNEAQ (reference sequence). This CDR3 spans 17 amino acids. V shed 1 base and J shed 10 bases, with 20 bases lying between them. As DNA, the CDR3 is TGTGCCAGCAGCTTAGAGCCGGGGCGGGGCTCGGGGTCACCCCTCCACTTT. It translates to CASSLEPGRGSGSPLHF.

V usage is TRBV13 and J usage is TRBJ1-4; possible D gene TRBD1, 6 bases. This CDR3 contains 16 residues. Trimming stripped 5 bases from V and 3 bases from J, with 16 bases between. CDR1 PRHDT and CDR2 FYEKMQ come from the germline V gene (reference sequence). The CDR3 spells CASSTGPRGSNEKLFF. In DNA form, the CDR3 reads TGTGCCAGCAGCACAGGCCCTAGGGGGTCTAATGAAAAACTGTTTTTT.

The rearrangement uses TRBV5-5 and TRBJ1-2; 7 bases map to TRBD1. The germline CDR1 and CDR2 sequences are SGHKS and YYEKEE (reference sequence). Trimming took 4 bases from V and 8 from J; bases not matched to a gene: 8. CDR3 length: 13 amino acids. CDR3 region: CASSINQGGGYTF. Here the CDR3 DNA reads TGTGCCAGCAGCATTAACCAGGGGGGAGGCTACACCTTC.

The DNA of the CDR3 is TGTGCCAGCAGTTACTCGATTCAGGGCCCCGAGCAGTACTTC. Protein sequence: CASSYSIQGPEQYF. The chain uses TRBV6-6 and TRBJ2-7; TRBD1 might be the D (5 bases). V was cut by 0 bases and J by 6 bases, with 12 bases left in between. CDR3 size: 14 residues. The germline CDR1 and CDR2 sequences are MNHNY and SVGAGI (reference sequence).

This clone was seen only a few times. The gene calls are TRBV28 and TRBJ1-4; 7 bases match TRBD1. The CDR3 runs to 15 residues. Trimming cost V 4 bases and J 3 bases; bases outside gene matches: 5. Germline CDR1 is MDHEN and CDR2 is SYDVKM. The CDR3 DNA reads TGTGCCAGCAGTTCCGGAGGGGGCGCTAATGAAAAACTGTTTTTT. Translating gives CASSSGGGANEKLFF.

The chain links TRBV7-8 to TRBJ2-4; a weak D match, TRBD2 (6 bases). Germline V gene lookup returns CDR1 SGHVS and CDR2 FQNEAQ. The V end was cut by 1 base, the J end by 6 bases, with 10 bases between. This CDR3 has 14 amino acids. CDR3 protein: CASSLDGGVNIQYF. In DNA, the CDR3 is TGTGCCAGCAGCTTAGACGGCGGGGTAAACATTCAGTACTTC.

The chain links TRBV18 to TRBJ1-6; D not certain. The CDR3 is 16 residues long. Germline lookup yields CDR1 KGHSH and CDR2 LQKENI. Trimming cost V 1 base and J 8 bases, with 15 bases left between them. The CDR3 is CASSPRLGSIDSPLHF. In nucleotides, the CDR3 is TGTGCCAGCTCACCACGGTTAGGGAGTATCGATTCACCCCTCCACTTT.

The chain couples TRBV5-4 to TRBJ1-1, with 7 positions matching TRBD1. The CDR3 covers 14 residues. Germline CDR1 SGHNT, CDR2 YYREEE (reference sequence). V gave up 2 bases and J gave up 3 bases; unmatched junction bases: 4. The CDR3 DNA is TGTGCCAGCAGCTTAGGGGGCAGGGACACTGAAGCTTTCTTT. Protein product: CASSLGGRDTEAFF.